The clone carrying this TCR beta chain was seen a handful of times. What it binds is unknown. Germline lookup yields CDR1 MNHEY and CDR2 SMNVEV (reference sequence). V was clipped by 2 bases and J by 0 bases, with 11 bases between them. CDR3 length: 17 amino acids. MiXCR, run by TCRdb on the reads, gives a single entry per CDR3 protein. This sample has about 330,000 distinct CDR3 sequences; roughly 9.5% occur once, and the top ten carry approximately 4.5%. These data originate in a study of T cell repertoires in cytomegalovirus infection. Across the study: Public TCR beta signatures provided an indication of both CMV infection and a matching HLA type. Study results and caveats: Cumulative frequency (of public TCR beta family members) identified carriers of CMV plus the relevant HLA. There were HLA-C-restricted CMV-specific TCR beta clonotypes dominating the ex vivo response.

This TCR was sampled from a human donor in good health (CMV status not recorded). Some clones in this sample may be carry-over from other donors' samples. Sample: PBMCs. The chain carries TRBV27 and TRBJ2-6, with D maybe TRBD1 (5 bases). The CDR3 DNA reads as TGTGCCAGCAGTTTAGACAGCGTAAGCTCTGGGGCCAACGTCCTGACTTTC. Translation: CASSLDSVSSGANVLTF.